This TCR beta chain was profiled in a study of persistence of HIV-infected CD4 T cells. Study-level background: The sample holds CD4+ T cells responsive to CMV or HIV-1 Gag. Multiple blood draws of up to 180 mL, except two donors with single leukapheresis.

Regarding the study as a whole: Compared with CD3/CD28-stimulated cells, CMV- and Gag-responding cells showed lower TCRbeta richness. Degenerate expanded CDR3beta sequences were enriched among CMV- and Gag-responding cells.

The libraries were made with immunoSEQ version 4 in survey mode. Sequencing was performed with immunoSEQ multiplex PCR; in TCRdb, only in-frame clones are kept and a portion is missing. The repertoire consists of about 40,000 clones, with 70% to 90% occurring once and the leading ten covering about 5%. This CDR3 region has 14 residues. Trimming took off 6 bases at V and 4 bases at J, with 15 bases between the two ends. Germline V CDR1 and CDR2: LNHDA, SQIVND (reference sequence). Overlapping HIV-1 Gag 15-mer peptides at approximately 1 ug per peptide per mL were used. CD40L/CD69 double-negative CD45RO-high memory CD4+ T cells were collected. The sample holds a few counts of this clone. Its antigen is unidentified.

Sequences were derived from cultured CD4+ T cells from PBMCs, sampled from a patient who received antiretroviral therapy. This sequence joins TRBV19 and TRBJ1-2; tentatively, D is TRBD1 (5 bases). The receptor was isolated from an adult with HIV. The donor label of this sample is uncertain. The DNA for the CDR3 is TGTGCCAGTAGGGACACAGGTGGCGTCTATGGCTACACCTTC. Its protein product is CASRDTGGVYGYTF.